The 26 T cell receptor beta chains below come from one sample, sequenced in a study of OX40 agonist ivuxolimab in advanced cancers. The repertoire was sequenced with immunoSEQ multiplex PCR; TCRdb's copy has only in-frame clones and lacks some. Of about 93,000 clones in the sample, 94% are singletons; the top ten hold about 2.6%. Here the sequenced sample was CD4+ or CD8+ T cells sorted from blood, taken in a trial of the OX40 agonist ivuxolimab. The receptors come from an adult with an advanced solid tumor such as melanoma, head and neck, liver or kidney cancer.

The chain carries TRBV7-9 and TRBJ2-1; D unresolved. The V gene lost 4 bases and the J gene lost 2 bases, with 15 bases spanning the gap. CDR1 SEHNR and CDR2 FQNEAQ come from the germline V gene (reference sequence). This CDR3 contains 16 residues. The CDR3 DNA reads TGTGCCAGCAGCTCGCCTCTAATTAACCCCTACAATGAGCAGTTCTTC. Translated, it gives CASSSPLINPYNEQFF.

The chain carries TRBV5-4 and TRBJ2-5; D is uncertain. V lost 0 bases to trimming and J lost 7 bases, with 10 bases between them. The V gene's germline CDR1 is SGHNT and CDR2 YYREEE (reference sequence). CDR3 length equals 13 residues. CDR3 sequence (DNA): TGTGCCAGCAGCTTGGAGGCGCTAGGGACCCAGTACTTC. It specifies CASSLEALGTQYF.

The chain links TRBV4-1 to TRBJ1-1, with D tentatively TRBD1 (6 bases). V was clipped by 0 bases and J by 10 bases, with 21 bases between them. The CDR3 covers 16 residues. Germline V gene lookup returns CDR1 MGHRA and CDR2 YSYEKL. CDR3 sequence reads: CASSQDPGTGAQGAFF. The CDR3 bases are TGCGCCAGCAGCCAAGATCCCGGTACGGGGGCACAAGGAGCTTTCTTT.

This chain joins TRBV2 and TRBJ1-2; D gene unclear. The CDR3 runs to 14 residues. Trimming removed 1 base at V and 4 bases at J, with 10 bases between. The V gene's germline CDR1 is SNHLY and CDR2 FYNNEI. The CDR3 loop reads CASSEEPAPYGYTF. CDR3 nucleotide sequence: TGTGCCAGCAGTGAAGAGCCAGCGCCCTATGGCTACACCTTC. The whole variable domain, filled in from reference TRBV2 and TRBJ1-2, reads EPEVTQTPSHQVTQMGQEVILRCVPISNHLYFYWYRQILGQKVEFLVSFYNNEISEKSEIFDDQFSVERPDGSNFTLKIRSTKLEDSAMYFCASSEEPAPYGYTFGSGTRLTVV.

The chain couples TRBV4-1 to TRBJ2-7; 11 nucleotides align to TRBD2. Germline V gene lookup returns CDR1 MGHRA and CDR2 YSYEKL. This CDR3 contains 17 residues. V was pared by 4 bases and J by 0 bases, with 8 bases of the junction left unmatched. CDR3 amino acids: CASSRTSGSGSSYEQYF. The CDR3 nucleotides read TGCGCCAGCAGCCGAACTAGCGGGAGTGGGAGCTCCTACGAGCAGTACTTC.

The rearrangement uses TRBV28 and TRBJ1-2; D is uncertain. CDR1 is MDHEN, CDR2 SYDVKM, per germline. Trimming shortened V by 8 bases and J by 1 base, and 17 bases separated the two germline ends. CDR3 length: 15 residues. CDR3 nucleotides: TGTGCCAGCCGCATTGAGACGTATGGTAACTATGGCTACACCTTC. Translation gives CASRIETYGNYGYTF.

The chain combines TRBV11-2 with TRBJ1-2; the D is unclear. Germline loops: CDR1 SGHAT, CDR2 FQNNGV. Trimming stripped 1 base from V and 5 bases from J, with 17 bases between. The CDR3 contains 16 residues. This chain's CDR3 is CASSLGQAGTLYGYTF. The CDR3 region has the DNA TGTGCCAGCAGCTTAGGTCAGGCAGGAACATTGTATGGCTACACCTTC.

The chain links TRBV9 to TRBJ2-7; TRBD1 aligns across 8 bases. CDR3 size: 15 residues. Trimming at V came to 4 bases and at J to 3 bases, leaving 9 bases not matched to a gene. Germline CDR1 is SGDLS and CDR2 is YYNGEE. The CDR3 DNA reads as TGTGCCAGCAGCCGAACTCCGGGACAGGTCTACGAGCAGTACTTC. It encodes CASSRTPGQVYEQYF.

The gene calls are TRBV19 and TRBJ2-6; 7 positions agree with TRBD2. CDR1 and CDR2 from the germline V gene are LNHDA and SQIVND (reference sequence). The ends lost 5 bases at V and 2 bases at J; junction bases unmatched: 12. The CDR3 has 18 residues. The CDR3 sequence is CASSFLAAAPAGANVLTF. The CDR3 region has the DNA TGTGCCAGTAGTTTTCTAGCGGCGGCGCCAGCTGGGGCCAACGTCCTGACTTTC.

Here the CDR3 DNA reads TGTGCCACCACGACAGGGGAATCTGGGGCCAACGTCCTGACTTTC. Translation gives CATTTGESGANVLTF. The chain joins TRBV15 to TRBJ2-6, with TRBD1 matching 8 bases. The V segment lost 7 bases and the J segment 1 base; nucleotides outside the gene matches: 3. Germline V gives CDR1 LNHNV, CDR2 YYDKDF (reference sequence). This CDR3 is 15 amino acids long.

The chain couples TRBV27 to TRBJ1-3; TRBD1 might be the D (6 bases). The CDR3 runs to 13 residues. V dropped 4 bases and J dropped 6 bases, with 10 bases sitting between them. Germline V gene sequence: CDR1 MNHEY, CDR2 SMNVEV (reference sequence). Written as DNA, the CDR3 is TGTGCCAGCAGTTCCAGGGGATTAAACACCATATATTTT. Its translation: CASSSRGLNTIYF.

CDR3 loop: CASSHGGSRGTTFF. CDR3 DNA sequence: TGTGCCAGCAGCCATGGGGGGAGCCGGGGGACAACTTTCTTT. The rearrangement links TRBV14 to TRBJ1-1; tentative D call: TRBD1 (6 bases). The CDR3 runs 14 residues. V dropped 3 bases and J dropped 12 bases, with 20 bases sitting between them. Germline V lookup: CDR1 SGHDN, CDR2 FVKESK. Based on the CDR3 plus reference TRBV14 and TRBJ1-1, the full variable domain is EAGVTQFPSHSVIEKGQTVTLRCDPISGHDNLYWYRRVMGKEIKFLLHFVKESKQDESGMPNNRFLAERTGGTYSTLKVQPAELEDSGVYFCASSHGGSRGTTFFGQGTRLTVV.

The gene calls are TRBV5-1 and TRBJ1-2; TRBD1 aligns across 9 bases. V trimming: 4 bases; J trimming: 1 base; junction bases outside the gene matches: 8. Germline loops: CDR1 SGHRS, CDR2 YFSETQ. The CDR3 length is 16 residues. The CDR3 DNA follows: TGCGCCAGCAGCCCTTCCGGGACAGGGTTTAACTATGGCTACACCTTC. Its translation: CASSPSGTGFNYGYTF.

The J gene is TRBJ2-2, the V gene TRBV5-6, with TRBD2 matching over 13 bases. The ends lost 4 bases at V and 4 bases at J; junction bases unmatched: 7. The CDR3 sequence is 17 residues long. Germline CDR1 reads SGHDT; CDR2 reads YYEEEE. The CDR3 coding sequence is TGTGCCAGCAGCCCGGGACTAGCGGGAATACGCACCGGGGAGCTGTTTTTT. Encoded protein: CASSPGLAGIRTGELFF.

The CDR3 protein is CASSIPAGTVYGYTF. The CDR3, as DNA: TGTGCCAGCAGCATCCCAGCGGGGACGGTCTATGGCTACACCTTC. V is TRBV13 and J is TRBJ1-2; D is possibly TRBD1 (5 bases). The germline V and J ends were trimmed by 5 bases and 4 bases, with 17 bases remaining between them. The V gene's germline CDR1 is PRHDT and CDR2 FYEKMQ (reference sequence). The CDR3 spans 15 residues.

This rearrangement joins TRBV4-2 to TRBJ2-5; perhaps TRBD2 as D (6 bases). The CDR3 extends over 18 amino acids. Trimming took 1 base from V and 2 from J, leaving 20 bases between them. Germline V gene lookup returns CDR1 LGHNA and CDR2 YNFKEQ. CDR3 residues: CASSQGGAAQSGQETQYF. The CDR3 DNA reads TGTGCCAGCAGCCAAGGAGGGGCGGCACAGAGCGGGCAAGAGACCCAGTACTTC.

Details on this clone: The junction does not match germline at one end; this may be a read error. The gene calls are TRBV29-1 and TRBJ2-3; TRBD1 matches 9 bases. CDR3 length: 10 amino acids. CDR1 is SQVTM and CDR2 is ANQGSEA in the germline V gene. The CDR3 is CSVETGQGSF. The CDR3 nucleotides are TGCAGCGTTGAGACTGGACAGGGGAGTTTT.

The V and J genes are TRBV4-1 and TRBJ1-3; D is unresolved. Trimming took 1 base from V and 0 from J, leaving 1 base between them. Germline assignment: CDR1 MGHRA and CDR2 YSYEKL. The CDR3 covers 13 residues. CDR3 coding DNA: TGCGCCAGCAGCCAAGCCTCTGGAAACACCATATATTTT. This sequence encodes CASSQASGNTIYF.

This clone has more than one count but fewer than ten. This sequence joins TRBV6-5 and TRBJ1-2, with D uncertain. Germline V gene lookup returns CDR1 MNHEY and CDR2 SVGAGI. CDR3 length equals 12 residues. With 2 bases removed from V and 8 bases from J, the gap between germline ends came to 9 bases. The CDR3 DNA sequence: TGTGCCAGCAGTTACCCAGAGGGAGGCTACACCTTC. It specifies CASSYPEGGYTF.

This chain joins TRBV5-4 and TRBJ1-2; D is possibly TRBD1 (6 bases). Trimming removed 3 bases at V and 2 bases at J, with 8 bases between. The CDR3 spans 13 residues. Germline assignment: CDR1 SGHNT and CDR2 YYREEE (reference sequence). In nucleotides, the CDR3 is TGTGCCAGCAGCTGGACAGCCAACTATGGCTACACCTTC. Amino acids: CASSWTANYGYTF.

The chain joins TRBV27 to TRBJ1-5, with 9 positions matching TRBD1. Per the germline V gene, CDR1 is MNHEY and CDR2 is SMNVEV (reference sequence). The CDR3 extends over 15 amino acids. Germline trimming cut 5 bases from V and 2 bases from J; bases unmatched to any gene: 4. In DNA form, the CDR3 reads TGTGCCAGCAGTGTACAGGGGGCAGGCAATCAGCCCCAGCATTTT. Translation gives CASSVQGAGNQPQHF.

The CDR3 DNA reads as TGTGCCAGCAGCTTAGGGGGGCCGGGGATTTTCTACGAGCAGTACTTC. Protein: CASSLGGPGIFYEQYF. The chain joins TRBV11-2 to TRBJ2-7; the D gene is possibly TRBD1 (6 bases). There are 16 residues in the CDR3. The germline gives CDR1 SGHAT, CDR2 FQNNGV. The germline V and J ends were trimmed by 1 base and 3 bases, with 16 bases remaining between them.

V is TRBV30 and J is TRBJ2-1, with D perhaps TRBD1 (5 bases). CDR3 length: 14 residues. Germline V gene data show CDR1 as GTSNPN and CDR2 as SVGIG (reference sequence). The V end lost 0 bases, the J end lost 9 bases, and 15 bases lay between the germline ends. The CDR3 sequence: CAWSVPRVPSEQFF. The CDR3 nucleotides are TGTGCCTGGAGTGTCCCCAGGGTCCCTAGTGAGCAGTTCTTC.

V gene TRBV13 combines with J gene TRBJ2-7; D may be TRBD1 (6 bases). The CDR3 runs 12 residues. CDR1 and CDR2 from the germline V gene are PRHDT and FYEKMQ (reference sequence). Trimming stripped 5 bases from V and 6 bases from J, with 11 bases between. The CDR3 nucleotides are TGTGCCAGCAGCCACCAGGGGCTCGAGCAGTACTTC. This codes for CASSHQGLEQYF.

This rearrangement joins TRBV11-2 to TRBJ2-7; D gene unclear. Germline V gene lookup returns CDR1 SGHAT and CDR2 FQNNGV. Trimming removed 1 base from V and 2 bases from J, with 6 bases in between. CDR3 size: 13 residues. CDR3 sequence: CASSLALAYEQYF. The CDR3 DNA follows: TGTGCCAGCAGCTTAGCTTTGGCCTACGAGCAGTACTTC.

The chain employs TRBV5-6 and TRBJ2-4; D is possibly TRBD1 (6 bases). The germline V and J ends were trimmed by 4 bases and 1 base, with 15 bases remaining between them. Germline CDR1 SGHDT, CDR2 YYEEEE. The CDR3 contains 16 residues. In DNA, the CDR3 is TGTGCCAGCAGCCCCGGACAGTCTTATGCCAAAAACATTCAGTACTTC. As protein: CASSPGQSYAKNIQYF.